Listed below are T cell receptor beta chains from one sample, sequenced in a study of T cell repertoires in cytomegalovirus infection. One entry per CDR3 protein results from TCRdb running MiXCR on the reads. The data show around 740,000 distinct CDR3 sequences, approximately 34% seen once. Material for sequencing was PBMCs. The receptors come from a human donor in good health (CMV status not recorded). Some clones in this sample may be carry-over from other donors' samples. CDR3s include the opening cysteine and the closing phenylalanine or tryptophan. Each record gives: V gene, D gene, clone size, J gene, CDR3 protein, CDR3 DNA. The D gene is left open where the match is weak. A row's size may be missing; if present it is once, few, many or a size class.

>TRBV14|-|few|TRBJ1-3
CASSQLLLDSGNTIYF
TGTGCCAGCAGCCAACTACTGCTAGACTCTGGAAACACCATATATTTT
>TRBV28|TRBD1|many|TRBJ1-6
CASSPGTGDNSPLHF
TGTGCCAGCAGCCCAGGGACAGGGGACAATTCACCCCTCCACTTT
>TRBV27|-|-|TRBJ1-4
CASTGGGNEKLFF
TGTGCCAGCACGGGCGGAGGCAATGAAAAACTGTTTTTT
>TRBV6-1|-|-|TRBJ1-4
CASRPPGVTNEKLFF
TGTGCCAGCAGGCCACCCGGGGTGACTAATGAAAAACTGTTTTTT
>TRBV28|TRBD2|-|TRBJ2-1
CASSLTLAEDNEQFF
TGTGCCAGCAGTTTAACACTAGCGGAGGACAATGAGCAGTTCTTC
>TRBV12-3/TRBV12-4|-|few|TRBJ2-1
CASSKTSSEDEQFF
TGTGCCAGCAGCAAGACTAGTTCGGAGGATGAGCAGTTCTTC
>TRBV12-3/TRBV12-4|TRBD2|-|TRBJ2-7
CASSGLTSGFYEQYF
TGTGCCAGCAGTGGGCTGACTAGCGGATTCTACGAGCAGTACTTC
>TRBV7-7|TRBD1|few|TRBJ1-2
CASSLGYRGYGYTF
TGTGCTAGCAGCTTAGGTTACAGGGGGTATGGCTACACCTTC
>TRBV10-2|-|-|TRBJ2-7
CASRDTSSYEQYF
TGCGCCAGCAGGGACACTAGCTCCTACGAGCAGTACTTC
>TRBV7-2|TRBD2|many|TRBJ2-3
CASSLQAGVTDTQYF
TGTGCCAGCAGCTTACAAGCGGGAGTAACAGATACGCAGTATTTT
>TRBV4-1|-|-|TRBJ2-3
CASSQEARTDTQYF
TGCGCCAGCAGCCAAGAAGCGCGCACAGATACGCAGTATTTT
>TRBV9|-|-|TRBJ1-2
CASSGVSAQGYGYTF
TGTGCCAGCAGCGGGGTCTCGGCCCAAGGGTATGGCTACACCTTC
>TRBV29-1|-|-|TRBJ1-2
CSVEATGSSSYGYTF
TGCAGCGTTGAAGCTACAGGGTCGTCATCCTATGGCTACACCTTC
>TRBV28|-|few|TRBJ1-4
CASKTEEVEWFATNEKLFF
TGTGCCAGCAAAACCGAGGAGGTTGAGTGGTTCGCAACTAATGAAAAACTGTTTTTT
>TRBV2|TRBD1|-|TRBJ1-2
CASSEVTGVGGYTF
TGTGCCAGCAGTGAAGTGACAGGGGTCGGTGGCTACACCTTC
>TRBV20-1|TRBD1|once|TRBJ2-2
CSAKNRGRPAGELFF
TGCAGTGCTAAAAACAGGGGGCGGCCAGCCGGGGAGCTGTTTTTT
>TRBV27|TRBD2|few|TRBJ2-5
CASSHRLAGGPKTQYF
TGTGCCAGCAGTCACAGACTAGCGGGGGGGCCAAAGACCCAGTACTTC
>TRBV19|-|-|TRBJ2-3
CASSSLRALRTDTQYF
TGTGCCAGTAGTTCCCTGCGAGCCCTCCGCACAGATACGCAGTATTTT
>TRBV5-1|-|-|TRBJ1-1
CASSLAYRVNTEAFF
TGCGCCAGCAGCTTGGCTTACAGGGTGAACACTGAAGCTTTCTTT
>TRBV12-3/TRBV12-4|-|-|TRBJ2-2
CASSLGIGQGGTGELFF
TGTGCCAGCAGCTTGGGGATCGGACAGGGAGGGACCGGGGAGCTGTTTTTT
>TRBV28|TRBD1|-|TRBJ1-2
CASSPLPDRGNRGYTF
TGTGCCAGCAGCCCGCTACCCGACAGGGGGAATCGAGGCTACACCTTC
>TRBV4-1|-|-|TRBJ1-1
CASSQDLLRGTSYEAFF
TGTGCCAGCAGCCAAGATTTGTTGCGGGGGACCTCATACGAAGCTTTCTTT
>TRBV28|-|-|TRBJ2-6
CASSPYRGNPLSGANVLTF
TGTGCCAGCAGTCCTTATAGGGGTAACCCGTTGTCTGGGGCCAACGTCCTGACTTTT
>TRBV7-6|-|-|TRBJ2-7
CASRPRDFSYEQYF
TGTGCCAGCAGGCCCCGGGACTTTAGCTACGAGCAGTACTTC
>TRBV25-1|-|-|TRBJ2-2
CASSERQGGAGELFF
TGTGCCAGCAGTGAACGCCAGGGGGGGGCCGGGGAGCTGTTTTTT
>TRBV10-2|-|few|TRBJ2-5
CASSVRAQETQYF
TGCGCCAGCAGTGTGAGGGCACAAGAGACCCAGTACTTC
>TRBV7-2|-|many|TRBJ2-1
CASSPRRAIYNEQFF
TGTGCCAGCAGCCCACGTCGGGCTATCTACAATGAGCAGTTCTTC
>TRBV20-1|-|-|TRBJ2-4
CSARDPGTVYIQYF
TGCAGTGCTAGAGACCCAGGCACTGTGTACATTCAGTACTTC
>TRBV20-1|-|-|TRBJ1-5
CSARGFWGNQPQHF
TGCAGTGCCCGAGGGTTTTGGGGCAATCAGCCCCAGCATTTT
>TRBV6-2/TRBV6-3|TRBD2|few|TRBJ2-7
CASSYLQRESYEQYF
TGTGCCAGCAGTTACCTCCAGCGGGAGTCCTACGAGCAGTACTTC